This T cell receptor (beta chain) was profiled in a study of CD8 T cells in Susac syndrome. Germline loops: CDR1 SGHRS, CDR2 YFSETQ. This CDR3 is built from 15 residues. J gave up 6 bases and V 0 bases, and 7 bases lay outside the gene matches. Reverse transcription of roughly 0.45 to 1 ug RNA was carried out with random hexamers. Multiplex immunoSEQ PCR targeted 54 Vbeta and 13 Jbeta TCR beta segments. TCRdb independently ran MiXCR on the immunoSEQ multiplex PCR reads; one entry per CDR3 protein. Found here are 150,000 to 200,000 distinct CDR3 sequences, just over 90% of them singletons; the top ten hold about 0.14%.

The sequenced sample was CD4+ T cells from PBMCs. V gene TRBV5-1 combines with J gene TRBJ2-5, with 8 bases identical to TRBD1. This receptor was obtained from a human donor in good health. This chain's CDR3 is CASSLEWTGTQTQYF. CDR3 DNA: TGCGCCAGCAGCTTGGAGTGGACAGGGACACAGACCCAGTACTTC.